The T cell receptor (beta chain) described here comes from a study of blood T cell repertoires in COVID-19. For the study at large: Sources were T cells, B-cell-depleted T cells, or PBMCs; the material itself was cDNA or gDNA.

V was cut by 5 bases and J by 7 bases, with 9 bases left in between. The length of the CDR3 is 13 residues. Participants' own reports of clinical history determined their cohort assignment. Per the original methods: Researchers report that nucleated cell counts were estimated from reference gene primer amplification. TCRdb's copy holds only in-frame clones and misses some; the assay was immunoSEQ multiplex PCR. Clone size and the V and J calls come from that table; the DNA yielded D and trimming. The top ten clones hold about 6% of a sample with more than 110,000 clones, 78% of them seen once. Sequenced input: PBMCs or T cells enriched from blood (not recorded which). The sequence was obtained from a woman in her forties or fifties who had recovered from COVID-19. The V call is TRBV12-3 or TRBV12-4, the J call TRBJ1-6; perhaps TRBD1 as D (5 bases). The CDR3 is CASSPHRNSPLHF. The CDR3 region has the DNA TGTGCCAGCAGTCCTCACAGGAATTCACCCCTCCACTTT.